Given below is one T cell receptor (beta chain) in context. The antigen is not known. This entry belongs to a study of T cells in Graves' hyperthyroidism and ophthalmopathy. The V gene lost 0 bases and the J gene lost 4 bases, with 12 bases spanning the gap. Per germline, CDR1 MGHDK and CDR2 SYGVNS. The CDR3 totals 15 residues. Study results and caveats: Most thyroid clonotypes that were expanded above 0.001 also turned up in blood.

TCR beta CDR3 region amplification was performed from RNA transcripts. The TCR CDR3 was amplified in a first-round RT-PCR using the HTBI primer set. In TCRdb, the multiplex PCR reads were re-called with MiXCR into one record per CDR3 protein. The sample shows under 350,000 distinct CDR3 sequences, over 20% of them seen only once. The clonotype originates from a woman in her fifties or sixties with Graves' hyperthyroidism. V and J are TRBV25-1 and TRBJ2-5; D tentatively reads TRBD1 or TRBD2 (6 bases each). The sequencing input was blood. DNA for the CDR3: TGTGCCAGCAGTGAATATTGGGGGGCGGGAGAGACCCAGTACTTC. The encoded protein is CASSEYWGAGETQYF. Supplemented by reference TRBV25-1 and TRBJ2-5, the full variable domain reads EADIYQTPRYLVIGTGKKITLECSQTMGHDKMYWYQQDPGMELHLIHYSYGVNSTEKGDLSSESTVSRIRTEHFPLTLESARPSHTSQYLCASSEYWGAGETQYFGPGTRLLVL.